The source of this TCR beta chain is a study of shared clonotypes between healthy human individuals. TCRdb keeps only in-frame clones here, not all; method: immunoSEQ multiplex PCR. The sample records millions of clones, roughly 92% being singletons. This sequence was found in a man between 18 and 29 years old in good health. Source material: naive CD4+ T cells sorted from blood. Subset noted: CD45RA+ positively selected.

CDR3 amino acids: CASSPIAGLGGSLDTEAFF. The CDR3, as DNA: TGTGCCAGCTCACCAATTGCGGGGTTGGGGGGTTCGTTGGACACTGAAGCTTTCTTT. The V and J genes are TRBV18 and TRBJ1-1, with a possible D match to TRBD1 (5 bases). The CDR3 has 19 residues. V lost 2 bases and J lost 3, with 25 bases in between. In germline, CDR1 is KGHSH, CDR2 LQKENI. Filled out from reference TRBV18 and TRBJ1-1, the complete variable domain reads NAGVMQNPRHLVRRRGQEARLRCSPMKGHSHVYWYRQLPEEGLKFMVYLQKENIIDESGMPKERFSAEFPKEGPSILRIQQVVRGDSAAYFCASSPIAGLGGSLDTEAFFGQGTRLTVV.